These 14 T cell receptor beta chains came from one sample sequenced in a study of beta chain features in type 1 diabetes (dated by TCRdb to 2017 to 2018). The library was generated by the immunoSEQ multiplex PCR assay. The High Capacity cDNA Reverse Transcription Kit was used to reverse transcribe all of the isolated RNA, meaning that expressed TCRB transcripts were what got sequenced. TCRdb obtained this table from immuneACCESS and retained in-frame rearrangements with V and J assigned. These tables miss some clones; where compared with another copy, unresolved V genes account for less than half of the shortfall, and the remainder is unexplained. This sample holds 810,000 or so clones; 15% to 20% were observed only once. The top ten hold about 0.02% of the sample. Source material: naive CD4+ T cells from blood. In light of the paper, this sample's cell subset or site label describes: true naive CD4+ T cells. The origin of the receptors is a woman younger than 35 in good health.

The CDR3 DNA sequence: TGTGCCAGCTCACCACTGCTACGGACTAGCGGTTTGGGAACCGGGGAGCTGTTTTTT. This translates into CASSPLLRTSGLGTGELFF. The chain combines TRBV18 with TRBJ2-2; 10 bases are a match to TRBD2. CDR3 length equals 19 residues. Trimming at V came to 1 base and at J to 5 bases, leaving 13 bases not matched to a gene. Germline CDR1 is KGHSH and CDR2 is LQKENI.

The V gene is TRBV7-2, the J gene TRBJ1-2; 9 positions match TRBD1. CDR1 and CDR2 from the germline V gene are SGHTA and FQGNSA. The J segment lost 14 bases and the V segment lost 4 bases, leaving 14 bases of the junction unmatched. The CDR3 length is 14 residues. The CDR3 loop is CASSSSPGTGLNTF. CDR3 nucleotide sequence: TGTGCCAGCAGCTCAAGTCCCGGGACAGGGTTGAATACCTTC.

The gene calls are TRBV11-2 and TRBJ2-4, with D tentatively TRBD1 or TRBD2 (7 bases each). Germline values: CDR1 SGHAT, CDR2 FQNNGV. The germline V and J ends were trimmed by 6 bases and 8 bases, with 14 bases remaining between them. This CDR3 region has 13 residues. CDR3 bases: TGTGCCAGCAGGCCAGGGGGAGGGCACATTCAGTACTTC. The encoded protein is CASRPGGGHIQYF.

CDR3 sequence (DNA): TGTGCCAGCAGTTCGATAATATCTAGCACAGATACGCAGTATTTT. Its translation: CASSSIISSTDTQYF. The chain combines TRBV27 with TRBJ2-3; no reliable D call. Trimming cost V 4 bases and J 0 bases, with 11 bases left between them. The CDR3 has 15 amino acids. Germline loops: CDR1 MNHEY, CDR2 SMNVEV (reference sequence).

This clone was counted only a few times. The chain recombines TRBV5-1 with TRBJ1-2; no clear D. Germline-derived CDR1 and CDR2 are SGHRS and YFSETQ. V lost 4 bases and J lost 4, with 11 bases in between. This CDR3 is built from 13 residues. CDR3 DNA sequence: TGCGCCAGCAGCAGTACAGATAGCTATGGCTACACCTTC. Translation gives CASSSTDSYGYTF.

Details on this clone: At one boundary the junction diverges from the germline segment, which might be a read error. V usage is TRBV11-2 and J usage is TRBJ1-1, with D hard to call. Germline loops: CDR1 SGHAT, CDR2 FQNNGV. CDR3 length equals 14 residues. The CDR3 loop reads CASSLAGVNTEASF. CDR3 coding DNA: TGTGCCAGCAGCTTGGCAGGCGTGAACACTGAAGCTTCCTTT.

V gene TRBV27 combines with J gene TRBJ1-1, with D maybe TRBD1 (5 bases). The V gene lost 5 bases and the J gene lost 5 bases, with 15 bases spanning the gap. Germline CDR1 MNHEY, CDR2 SMNVEV (reference sequence). The CDR3 has 14 amino acids. The CDR3 nucleotides read TGTGCCAGCAGTCACCGGACGGGGGGGACTGAAGCTTTCTTT. This gives the protein CASSHRTGGTEAFF.

The rearrangement uses TRBV5-4 and TRBJ2-6; no clear D. The CDR3 runs to 18 residues. Trimming left V 4 bases short and J 0 bases short, with 17 bases between. The germline gives CDR1 SGHNT, CDR2 YYREEE (reference sequence). The CDR3 bases are TGTGCCAGCAGCCTCGGACCCCATCCTTACTCTGGGGCCAACGTCCTGACTTTC. Translating it yields CASSLGPHPYSGANVLTF.

Note on this clone: Other nucleotide sequences from this sample produce the same CDR3. J is TRBJ2-2 and V is TRBV19; perhaps D is TRBD1 or TRBD2 (6 bases each). Germline lookup yields CDR1 LNHDA and CDR2 SQIVND (reference sequence). V lost 6 bases and J 7 bases, leaving 15 bases between the germline ends. This CDR3 region has 14 residues. CDR3 nucleotide sequence: TGTGCCAGTAGCATACGGGGGCTGGGCGGGGAGCTGTTTTTT. Amino acid sequence: CASSIRGLGGELFF.

The chain recombines TRBV7-9 with TRBJ2-1; 10 nucleotides agree with TRBD2. This CDR3 has 18 amino acids. J was trimmed by 4 bases and V by 5 bases; bases with no gene match: 14. The germline gives CDR1 SEHNR, CDR2 FQNEAQ (reference sequence). This chain's CDR3 is CASSTGGLAEILYNEQFF. CDR3 coding DNA: TGTGCCAGCAGCACCGGCGGACTAGCGGAAATACTGTACAATGAGCAGTTCTTC.

This rearrangement joins TRBV4-3 to TRBJ2-3; TRBD1 might be the D (5 bases). The CDR3 is made up of 16 amino acids. Germline CDR1 reads LGHNA; CDR2 reads YSLEER. V was shortened by 2 bases and J by 0 bases, with 12 bases between the two germline ends. CDR3 sequence (DNA): TGCGCCAGCAGCCAATCGCGGCAGGGAAGCACAGATACGCAGTATTTT. The encoded protein is CASSQSRQGSTDTQYF.

This clone was observed a handful of times. This chain uses TRBV6-6 with TRBJ2-7, with D unclear. Deletions cut 4 bases from V and 6 bases from J, with 10 bases between. The CDR3 sequence is 12 residues long. The germline V gene encodes CDR1 MNHNY and CDR2 SVGAGI (reference sequence). CDR3 region: CASSSGDGEQYF. CDR3 nucleotide sequence: TGTGCCAGCAGTTCTGGCGACGGCGAGCAGTACTTC.

This sequence joins TRBV6-1 and TRBJ1-2, with unresolved D. Trimming pared 0 bases from V and 4 bases from J, leaving 6 bases between. Germline values: CDR1 MNHNS, CDR2 SASEGT. This CDR3 is built from 13 residues. The CDR3 nucleotides are TGTGCCAGCAGTGAAGCAGTGGGCTATGGCTACACCTTC. Protein product: CASSEAVGYGYTF.

This clone was found a few times. V is TRBV7-2 and J is TRBJ2-1, with 13 bases fitting TRBD2. There are 14 residues in the CDR3. The germline V gene has CDR1 SGHTA and CDR2 FQGNSA. Trimming removed 1 base from V and 10 bases from J; junction bases left unmatched: 1. For the CDR3, the DNA is TGTGCCAGCAGCTTAGGGACTAGCGGGAGCGAGCAGTTCTTC. Translated: CASSLGTSGSEQFF.